This T cell receptor (beta chain) was found in a study of a mutant IDH1 vaccine in newly diagnosed glioma. Study overall: Eight vaccine injections were given to patients in weeks 1, 3, 5, 7, 11, 15, 19 and 23. Vaccination began 4-6 weeks post radiotherapy alone, or with temozolomide cycles.

The CDR3 covers 16 residues. J lost 2 bases, V lost 1 base, and 4 bases had no gene match. Per germline, CDR1 GTSNPN and CDR2 SVGIG (reference sequence). Regarding this clone: The antigen is not known.

The repertoire was sequenced with immunoSEQ multiplex PCR; TCRdb's copy has only in-frame clones and lacks some. The data hold 55,000 to 65,000 clones, with about four fifths observed a single time. The time point here: week 11, during vaccination. Doses comprised 300 ug of mutant IDH1 20-mer peptide each, plus topical imiquimod. The donors' diagnosis was new WHO grade 3 or 4 astrocytoma that was IDH1-mutant and ATRX-lost. This sample comprised PBMCs, obtained from a glioma patient whose treatment included an IDH1 peptide vaccine. This rearrangement joins TRBV30 to TRBJ2-2, with TRBD1 matching over 10 bases. The sequence came from a man aged 45-60 years with glioma. Here the CDR3 reads CAWSDRDRGNTGELFF. The CDR3 coding sequence is TGTGCCTGGAGTGACCGGGACAGGGGTAACACCGGGGAGCTGTTTTTT.